One sample yielded the 17 T cell receptor beta chains listed below, sequenced in a study of blood T cell repertoires in COVID-19. TCRdb keeps only in-frame clones here, not all; method: immunoSEQ multiplex PCR. The sample lists around 500,000 clones, more than 85% occurring once. Sequenced material: PBMCs or T cells enriched from blood (not recorded which). The receptors come from a woman between 55 and 75 years old who had recovered from COVID-19.

Here the CDR3 DNA reads TGTGCCTGGAGTTCTCTAGCGGGGGCCCAGTACCAAGAGACCCAGTACTTC. This codes for CAWSSLAGAQYQETQYF. This sequence joins TRBV30 and TRBJ2-5; TRBD2 matches 10 bases. The length of the CDR3 is 17 residues. Germline loops: CDR1 GTSNPN, CDR2 SVGIG (reference sequence). The junction had 9 bases not matched to a gene; V was cut back by 2 bases and J by 0 bases.

The chain has TRBV4-2 and TRBJ2-4; weak D call: TRBD1 (5 bases). This CDR3 spans 16 amino acids. In germline, CDR1 is LGHNA, CDR2 YNFKEQ. V was clipped by 4 bases and J by 0 bases, with 13 bases between them. The chain's CDR3 is CASSPPQGIAKNIQYF. The DNA of the CDR3 is TGTGCCAGCAGCCCTCCCCAGGGCATAGCCAAAAACATTCAGTACTTC.

The chain uses TRBV27 and TRBJ2-7; D is possibly TRBD2 (6 bases). V dropped 6 bases and J dropped 2 bases, with 14 bases sitting between them. Germline values: CDR1 MNHEY, CDR2 SMNVEV (reference sequence). This CDR3 has 14 amino acids. CDR3 DNA sequence: TGTGCCAGCAGGAGCGGACTACGCGCCTACGAGCAGTACGTC. Protein: CASRSGLRAYEQYV.

This chain joins TRBV5-1 and TRBJ2-2; no definite D call. In germline, CDR1 is SGHRS, CDR2 YFSETQ. Trimming stripped 0 bases from V and 4 bases from J, with 7 bases between. The CDR3 extends over 14 amino acids. CDR3 coding DNA: TGCGCCAGCAGCTTGGCCCTGTCCACCGGGGAGCTGTTTTTT. Translation: CASSLALSTGELFF.

The rearrangement uses TRBV24-1 and TRBJ2-5, with 9 bases identical to TRBD1. This CDR3 has 16 amino acids. CDR1 is KGHDR, CDR2 SFDVKD, per germline. The junction had 12 bases not matched to a gene; V was cut back by 4 bases and J by 7 bases. CDR3 sequence reads: CATSERDRVAGGTQYF. CDR3 DNA: TGTGCCACCAGTGAACGGGACAGGGTGGCAGGGGGGACCCAGTACTTC.

V and J are TRBV4-2 and TRBJ2-7; TRBD1 matches 10 bases. Germline V gene sequence: CDR1 LGHNA, CDR2 YNFKEQ. V shed 5 bases, J shed 6 bases, and the junction held 10 bases outside the gene matches. CDR3 length equals 15 residues. CDR3 DNA sequence: TGTGCCAGCAGCAGCCAACCGGGACAGGGGCTCGAGCAGTACTTC. As protein: CASSSQPGQGLEQYF.

The chain links TRBV24-1 to TRBJ1-2; 8 positions match TRBD1. This CDR3 is 15 amino acids long. Germline V gene sequence: CDR1 KGHDR, CDR2 SFDVKD. V shed 4 bases and J 4 bases; nucleotides not matched to a gene: 7. The chain's CDR3 is CATSDSGQGSYGYTF. The CDR3, as DNA: TGTGCCACCAGTGACAGCGGACAGGGATCCTATGGCTACACCTTC.

The chain links TRBV4-1 to TRBJ1-1; maybe TRBD1 (6 bases). Trimming took off 3 bases at V and 5 bases at J, with 13 bases between the two ends. The CDR3 covers 14 residues. Germline-derived CDR1 and CDR2 are MGHRA and YSYEKL. CDR3 coding DNA: TGCGCCAGCAGCCATAGACAGGATCAGACTGAAGCTTTCTTT. Its protein is CASSHRQDQTEAFF.

A single count supports this clone. The chain joins TRBV6-5 to TRBJ1-6; no firm D call. CDR3 length equals 15 residues. With 0 bases removed from V and 10 bases from J, the gap between germline ends came to 13 bases. CDR1 is MNHEY and CDR2 is SVGAGI in the germline V gene. CDR3 in amino acids: CASSYSRVERSPLHF. The DNA of the CDR3 is TGTGCCAGCAGTTACTCGAGGGTAGAGAGGTCACCCCTCCACTTT.

The rearrangement joins TRBV19 to TRBJ1-4; D uncertain. This CDR3 spans 19 amino acids. V lost 1 base to trimming and J lost 0 bases, with 18 bases between them. Germline V gene lookup returns CDR1 LNHDA and CDR2 SQIVND (reference sequence). CDR3 in DNA: TGTGCCAGTAGTATAGGTGAGGCGGGCAGGTTTGCAACTAATGAAAAACTGTTTTTT. Its translation is CASSIGEAGRFATNEKLFF. Looking up the rest from reference TRBV19 and TRBJ1-4 gives the full variable domain: DGGITQSPKYLFRKEGQNVTLSCEQNLNHDAMYWYRQDPGQGLRLIYYSQIVNDFQKGDIAEGYSVSREKKESFPLTVTSAQKNPTAFYLCASSIGEAGRFATNEKLFFGSGTQLSVL.

The chain is built from TRBV10-3 and TRBJ2-3, with 7 bases identical to TRBD2. CDR3 length equals 17 residues. After removal of 4 bases from V and 2 bases from J, the junction contained 12 bases not matched to a gene. Germline assignment: CDR1 ENHRY and CDR2 SYGVKD. The CDR3 nucleotides read TGTGCCATCAGTGCAGGGACTACGAGACTACCCACAGATACGCAGTATTTT. This gives the protein CAISAGTTRLPTDTQYF.

V and J are TRBV3-1 (or the pseudogene TRBV3-2) and TRBJ2-2, with 7 bases lining up with TRBD1. Germline values: CDR1 LGHDT, CDR2 YNNKEL (reference sequence). This CDR3 is built from 16 residues. Germline trimming cut 3 bases from V and 2 bases from J; bases unmatched to any gene: 6. For the CDR3, the DNA is TGTGCCAGCAGCCACCGACAGGGTACCAACACCGGGGAGCTGTTTTTT. The encoded protein is CASSHRQGTNTGELFF.

The genes are TRBV24-1 and TRBJ2-3, with 7 bases identical to TRBD1. CDR3 length: 14 amino acids. V was clipped by 4 bases and J by 4 bases; unmatched bases: 4. Germline lookup yields CDR1 KGHDR and CDR2 SFDVKD. CDR3 protein: CATSEWDRSDTQYF. The CDR3 DNA sequence: TGTGCCACCAGTGAATGGGACAGATCAGATACGCAGTATTTT.

The chain uses TRBV10-2 and TRBJ2-1, with 8 nucleotides matching TRBD2. Unmatched junction bases numbered 5, after V lost 0 bases and J lost 7 bases. This CDR3 contains 15 residues. In germline, CDR1 is WSHSY, CDR2 SAAADI. CDR3 sequence reads: CASSESTGGTNEQFF. CDR3 sequence (DNA): TGCGCCAGCAGTGAGTCGACGGGGGGGACTAATGAGCAGTTCTTC.

The V and J genes are TRBV7-9 and TRBJ1-5; 7 bases fit TRBD1. Germline CDR1 and CDR2: SEHNR and FQNEAQ (reference sequence). V lost 5 bases, J lost 3 bases, and 4 bases stayed unmatched. The CDR3 spans 14 residues. The CDR3 sequence is CASSDGTDNQPQHF. The CDR3 coding sequence is TGTGCCAGCAGCGACGGGACAGACAATCAGCCCCAGCATTTT.

The chain is built from TRBV5-8 and TRBJ2-1, with D possibly matching TRBD2 (7 bases). V lost 4 bases and J lost 0, with 20 bases in between. Per the germline V gene, CDR1 is SGHTS and CDR2 is YDEGEE. CDR3 size: 18 residues. The CDR3 protein is CASSQRAGATSSYNEQFF. CDR3 bases: TGTGCCAGCAGCCAGAGGGCGGGGGCCACGAGCTCCTACAATGAGCAGTTCTTC.

The chain carries TRBV28 and TRBJ2-7; D is possibly TRBD1 (5 bases). Trimming took off 2 bases at V and 5 bases at J, with 7 bases between the two ends. The germline V gene encodes CDR1 MDHEN and CDR2 SYDVKM. The CDR3 has 12 residues. DNA of the CDR3: TGTGCCAGCAGTTTAGTCAGGGACGAGCAGTACTTC. Encoded protein: CASSLVRDEQYF.